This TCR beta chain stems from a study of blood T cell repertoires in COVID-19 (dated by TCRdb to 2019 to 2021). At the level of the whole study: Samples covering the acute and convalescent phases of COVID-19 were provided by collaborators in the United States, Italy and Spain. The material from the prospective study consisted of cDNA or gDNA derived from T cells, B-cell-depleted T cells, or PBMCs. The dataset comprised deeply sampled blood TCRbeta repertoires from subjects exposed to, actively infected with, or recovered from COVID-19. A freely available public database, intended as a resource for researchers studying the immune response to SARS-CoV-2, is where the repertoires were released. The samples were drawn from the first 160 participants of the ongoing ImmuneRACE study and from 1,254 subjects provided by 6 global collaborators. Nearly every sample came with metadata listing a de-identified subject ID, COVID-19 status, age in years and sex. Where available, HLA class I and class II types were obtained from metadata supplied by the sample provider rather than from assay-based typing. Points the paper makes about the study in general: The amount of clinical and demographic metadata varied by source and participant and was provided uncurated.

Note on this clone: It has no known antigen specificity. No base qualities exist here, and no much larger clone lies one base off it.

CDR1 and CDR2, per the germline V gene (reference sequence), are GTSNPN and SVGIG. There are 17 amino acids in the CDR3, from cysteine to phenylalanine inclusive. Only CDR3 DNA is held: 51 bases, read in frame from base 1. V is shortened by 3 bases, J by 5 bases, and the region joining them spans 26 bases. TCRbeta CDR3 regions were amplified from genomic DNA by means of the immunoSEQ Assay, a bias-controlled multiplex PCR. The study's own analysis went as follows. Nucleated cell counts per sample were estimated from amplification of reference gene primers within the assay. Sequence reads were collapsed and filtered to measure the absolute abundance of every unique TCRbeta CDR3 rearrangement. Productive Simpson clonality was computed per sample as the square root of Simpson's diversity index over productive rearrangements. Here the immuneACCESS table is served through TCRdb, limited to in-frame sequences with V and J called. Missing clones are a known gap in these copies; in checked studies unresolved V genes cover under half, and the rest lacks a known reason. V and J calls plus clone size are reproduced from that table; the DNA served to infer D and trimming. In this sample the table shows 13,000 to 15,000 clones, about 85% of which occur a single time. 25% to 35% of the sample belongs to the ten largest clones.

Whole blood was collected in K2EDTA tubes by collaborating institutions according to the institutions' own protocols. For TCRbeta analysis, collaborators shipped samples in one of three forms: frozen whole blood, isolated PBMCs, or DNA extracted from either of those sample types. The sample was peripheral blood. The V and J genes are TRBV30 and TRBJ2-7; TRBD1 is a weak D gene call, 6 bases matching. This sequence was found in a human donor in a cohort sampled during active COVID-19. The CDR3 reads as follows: CAWSPNRDIRSFNEQYF. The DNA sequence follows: TGTGCCTGGAGCCCCAACCGGGACATCAGGTCATTTAACGAGCAGTACTTC.